A selection of T cell receptor beta chains follows, all from one sample in a study of cytomegalovirus exposure and HLA in healthy donors. TCRdb's copy holds only in-frame clones and misses some; the assay was immunoSEQ multiplex PCR. The sample consists of more than 65,000 clones, 90% to 95% of them appearing once. Source material: PBMCs. These receptors were obtained from a man younger than 35 in good health and CMV-seronegative. The CDR3 runs from the conserved cysteine through the conserved F or W. Fields, in order: CDR3 length, V gene, J gene, CDR3 protein.

>15|TRBV11-3|TRBJ2-7
CASSLGQGAPYEQYF
>14|TRBV2|TRBJ2-3
CASSEQGATDTQYF
>13|TRBV29-1|TRBJ2-2
CSAADRDGGELFF
>13|TRBV6-6|TRBJ2-7
CATRSTGTYEQYF
>14|TRBV7-3|TRBJ2-7
CASSTGYRGNEQYF
>14|TRBV29-1|TRBJ2-5
CSVARGGRSQTQYF
>16|TRBV6-1|TRBJ2-2
CASSEAGAGVVGELFF
>14|TRBV27|TRBJ1-1
CASRPTGLNTEAFF
>16|TRBV5-6|TRBJ2-7
CASSHPIAGEFYEQYF
>14|TRBV9|TRBJ2-7
CASSPEGARREQYF
>13|TRBV28|TRBJ1-2
CASRQGADYGYTF
>13|TRBV27|TRBJ1-2
CASSPAALYGYTF
>15|TRBV28|TRBJ2-1
CASSSWREKVNEQFF
>14|TRBV29-1|TRBJ2-2
CSGLTKLNTGELFF
>15|TRBV7-9|TRBJ1-2
CASSLDRQATDGYTF
>13|TRBV6-5|TRBJ1-1
CASTTRMNTEAFF
>12|TRBV7-9|TRBJ2-7
CASSPELHEQYF
>15|TRBV28|TRBJ2-7
CASRRGGTGGYEQYF
>15|TRBV11-3|TRBJ2-5
CASSLGPGQGETQYF
>14|TRBV6-1|TRBJ2-1
CASSDHGGWMEKFF
>14|TRBV19|TRBJ1-2
CASSDRGLIEGYTF
>15|TRBV27|TRBJ1-2
CASSLSRTGNGGYTF
>13|TRBV6-5|TRBJ2-5
CASRTAGGETQYF